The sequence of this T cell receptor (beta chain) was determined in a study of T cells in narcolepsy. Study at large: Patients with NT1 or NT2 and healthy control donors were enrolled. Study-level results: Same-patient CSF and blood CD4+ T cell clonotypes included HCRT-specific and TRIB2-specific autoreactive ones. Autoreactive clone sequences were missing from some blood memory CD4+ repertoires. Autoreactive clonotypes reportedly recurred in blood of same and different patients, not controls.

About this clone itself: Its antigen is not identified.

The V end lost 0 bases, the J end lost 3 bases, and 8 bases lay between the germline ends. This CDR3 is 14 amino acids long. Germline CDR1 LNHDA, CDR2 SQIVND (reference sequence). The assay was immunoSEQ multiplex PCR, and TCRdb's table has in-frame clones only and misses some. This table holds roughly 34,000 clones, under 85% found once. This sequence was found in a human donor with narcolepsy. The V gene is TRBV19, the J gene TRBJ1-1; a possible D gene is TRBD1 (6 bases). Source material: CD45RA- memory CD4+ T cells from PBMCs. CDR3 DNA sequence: TGTGCCAGTAGTATAGAGGCAGGGGACACTGAAGCTTTCTTT. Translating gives CASSIEAGDTEAFF. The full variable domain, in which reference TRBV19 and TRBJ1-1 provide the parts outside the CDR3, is DGGITQSPKYLFRKEGQNVTLSCEQNLNHDAMYWYRQDPGQGLRLIYYSQIVNDFQKGDIAEGYSVSREKKESFPLTVTSAQKNPTAFYLCASSIEAGDTEAFFGQGTRLTVV.